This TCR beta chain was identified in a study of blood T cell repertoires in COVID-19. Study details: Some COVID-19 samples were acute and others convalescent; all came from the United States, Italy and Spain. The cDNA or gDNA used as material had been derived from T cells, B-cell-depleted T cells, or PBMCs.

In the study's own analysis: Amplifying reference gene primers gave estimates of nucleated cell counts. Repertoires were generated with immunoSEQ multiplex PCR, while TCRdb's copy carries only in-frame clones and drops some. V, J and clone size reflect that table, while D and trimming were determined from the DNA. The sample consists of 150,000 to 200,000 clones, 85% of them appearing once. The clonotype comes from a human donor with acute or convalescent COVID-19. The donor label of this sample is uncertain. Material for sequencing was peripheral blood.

DNA for the CDR3: TGTGCCAGCAGTTTAGGACTAGCGGGCCTCACAGATACGCAGTATTTT. Protein: CASSLGLAGLTDTQYF. This chain links TRBV6-6 with TRBJ2-3, with 11 bases fitting TRBD2. The CDR3 consists of 16 residues. Per germline, CDR1 MNHNY and CDR2 SVGAGI (reference sequence). The V and J ends lost 4 bases and 2 bases, in that order; junction bases with no gene match: 5.